The sequence of this TCR beta chain was determined in a study of blood T cells in healthy people across ages. No fewer than 5.5 micrograms of total RNA were isolated from every sample. A second PCR, run for about 7 to 11 cycles, used a sample-barcoded 5' primer plus a J-beta primer mix. From the 5' RACE reads, TCRdb called clonotypes with MiXCR, one entry per CDR3 protein. The sample has about 750,000 distinct CDR3 sequences, about 55% seen once; the top ten hold about 38%. In germline, CDR1 is SGHRS, CDR2 YFSETQ. CDR3 length equals 16 residues. Trimming left V 3 bases short and J 3 bases short, with 16 bases between.

Sequencing was done on a sample of blood. The clonotype comes from a man of 80 years or more in good health. V gene TRBV5-1 combines with J gene TRBJ2-1; D tentatively reads TRBD1 or TRBD2 (6 bases each). Here the CDR3 reads CASSSGDRRVYNEQFF. In nucleotides, the CDR3 is TGCGCCAGCAGCTCGGGCGACAGGAGGGTCTACAATGAGCAGTTCTTC.